In this sample, the clone carrying this TCR beta chain turned up many times. What it binds is unknown. V was cut by 5 bases and J by 2 bases, with 9 bases left in between. Germline lookup yields CDR1 SEHNR and CDR2 FQNEAQ (reference sequence). This CDR3 contains 13 residues. The time point was: blood at routine non-recurrence follow-up after resection. Unsorted whole RNA from tumor, nontumor lung or frozen PBMC underwent sequencing. TCRdb recomputed calls from the 5' RACE reads with MiXCR, one row per CDR3 protein. The table includes about 87,000 distinct CDR3 sequences, roughly a fifth detected once. The data derive from a study of spatial heterogeneity in lung cancer. General study results and limits: At resection, ubiquitous expanded tumor TCRs appeared in blood more than at follow-up.

The sample in question was PBMCs, obtained at follow-up. J is TRBJ1-1 and V is TRBV7-9; no definite D call. The source of this sequence is a male donor with early-stage non-small cell lung cancer. CDR3 coding DNA: TGTGCCAGCAGCCAAGCAAGAAACACTGAAGCTTTCTTT. Translating gives CASSQARNTEAFF.